This T cell receptor beta chain is from a study of molecular identifiers for immune sequencing clone quantification. Study-wide background: Sequencing covered four of five parts into which replicate RNA from approximately 20,000 or 100,000 naive CD8 cells was split.

Germline V lookup: CDR1 LGHDT, CDR2 YNNKEL (reference sequence). The CDR3 is 14 residues long. Trimming took 4 bases from V and 7 from J; bases not matched to a gene: 6. TCRdb reprocessed the PCR reads via MiXCR and lists one record per CDR3 protein. Of about 640,000 distinct CDR3 sequences in the sample, about 20% were seen once. Only a few counts were recorded for this clonotype. The chain joins TRBV3-1 to TRBJ2-1; 8 bases are shared with TRBD2. Sequenced material: naive CD8+ T cells from blood, with Jurkat cell RNA spiked in. Regarding subset: FACS-sorted CD8+CD4-CCR7+CD45RA+ naive T cells. The source is a human donor in good health. Some libraries in this study had Jurkat cell RNA spiked in. The CDR3 protein is CASSPAGLGNEQFF. DNA for the CDR3: TGTGCCAGCAGCCCAGCGGGACTAGGTAATGAGCAGTTCTTC.